Listed here are 25 T cell receptor beta chains from one sample, sequenced in a study of blood T cell repertoires in COVID-19 (TCRdb year 2020). The method was the immunoSEQ multiplex PCR assay. Held by TCRdb, this immuneACCESS table contains in-frame sequences only and omits some clones. Under half of the omission traces to an unresolved V gene where checked; the cause of the rest is unknown. The sample yields around 150,000 clones; about nine tenths were counted once. The ten largest clones add up to less than 4.5% of the sample. Sequencing was carried out using peripheral blood. The receptor set was obtained from a woman between 55 and 75 years old with active or convalescent COVID-19.

V is TRBV12-3 or TRBV12-4 and J is TRBJ2-1; D uncertain. The CDR3 is 13 amino acids. Trimming took off 0 bases at V and 4 bases at J, with 4 bases between the two ends. This chain's CDR3 is CASSLAEYNEQFF. DNA of the CDR3: TGTGCCAGCAGTTTAGCGGAGTACAATGAGCAGTTCTTC.

In DNA form, the CDR3 reads TGCAGTGCTAGTCGACAAAACAACTACGAGCAGTACTTC. Protein: CSASRQNNYEQYF. The rearrangement joins TRBV20-1 to TRBJ2-7; D unresolved. Germline V gives CDR1 DFQATT, CDR2 SNEGSKA (reference sequence). V lost 3 bases and J lost 3, with 12 bases in between. This CDR3 is 13 amino acids long.

This chain joins TRBV2 and TRBJ2-1; a possible D gene is TRBD2 (5 bases). V lost 7 bases and J 9 bases, leaving 10 bases between the germline ends. CDR3 length equals 11 residues. Germline values: CDR1 SNHLY, CDR2 FYNNEI. The CDR3 here is CASTFEGEQFF. Here the CDR3 DNA reads TGTGCCAGCACCTTCGAGGGTGAGCAGTTCTTC.

This clone was seen only once. V usage is TRBV5-8 and J usage is TRBJ2-5; 14 bases agree with TRBD2. The CDR3 loop spans 16 amino acids. Germline values: CDR1 SGHTS, CDR2 YDEGEE. The trim removed 4 bases at V and 1 base at J, leaving 3 bases unmatched. CDR3 nucleotides: TGTGCCAGCAGCACGGGACTAGCGGGGGTCCAAGAGACCCAGTACTTC. Its protein product is CASSTGLAGVQETQYF.

This chain connects TRBV10-3 to TRBJ1-5; D ambiguous. Germline V gives CDR1 ENHRY, CDR2 SYGVKD. This CDR3 region has 14 residues. The ends were cut back, 8 bases at V and 4 bases at J, with 15 bases in the middle. The CDR3 region is CAISEGRGNQPQHF. As DNA, the CDR3 is TGTGCCATCTCAGAAGGTCGGGGTAATCAGCCCCAGCATTTT.

This clone was counted only a few times. The chain links TRBV9 to TRBJ1-3; perhaps TRBD1 as D (5 bases). CDR1 and CDR2 from the germline V gene are SGDLS and YYNGEE. V was clipped by 3 bases and J by 4 bases, with 8 bases between them. This CDR3 region has 13 residues. CDR3: CASSAAGGNTIYF. The CDR3 DNA reads as TGTGCCAGCAGCGCCGCAGGGGGAAACACCATATATTTT.

V and J are TRBV7-2 and TRBJ1-5; weak D call: TRBD1 (5 bases). The ends were cut back, 7 bases at V and 2 bases at J, with 18 bases in the middle. This CDR3 has 16 amino acids. The germline CDR1 and CDR2 sequences are SGHTA and FQGNSA. The CDR3 DNA follows: TGTGCCAGCATCTTCTCCAGGGTTCGGGGCAATCAGCCCCAGCATTTT. Protein: CASIFSRVRGNQPQHF.

The chain uses TRBV7-2 and TRBJ2-7, with 9 bases matching TRBD1. The CDR3 totals 13 residues. The trim removed 5 bases at V and 6 bases at J, leaving 5 bases unmatched. Germline V gives CDR1 SGHTA, CDR2 FQGNSA. CDR3 region: CASSPDRGGEQYF. The CDR3, as DNA: TGTGCCAGCAGCCCGGACAGGGGAGGCGAGCAGTACTTC.

This chain connects TRBV6-6 to TRBJ1-2; 9 bases fit TRBD1. The CDR3 totals 14 residues. Germline assignment: CDR1 MNHNY and CDR2 SVGAGI (reference sequence). V lost 6 bases, J lost 8 bases, and 10 bases stayed unmatched. The CDR3 is CASSTGTGMDGYTF. CDR3 DNA: TGTGCCAGCAGCACCGGGACAGGGATGGACGGCTACACCTTC.

The rearrangement uses TRBV18 and TRBJ1-2; 9 bases are a match to TRBD1. Looked up from germline, CDR1 is KGHSH and CDR2 is LQKENI. The CDR3 runs to 15 residues. The V segment lost 0 bases and the J segment 6 bases; nucleotides outside the gene matches: 5. Here the CDR3 DNA reads TGTGCCAGCTCACCACCGACAGGGGGTGGCCATGGCTACACCTTC. It encodes CASSPPTGGGHGYTF. The whole variable domain, filled in from reference TRBV18 and TRBJ1-2, reads NAGVMQNPRHLVRRRGQEARLRCSPMKGHSHVYWYRQLPEEGLKFMVYLQKENIIDESGMPKERFSAEFPKEGPSILRIQQVVRGDSAAYFCASSPPTGGGHGYTFGSGTRLTVV.

The rearrangement joins TRBV9 to TRBJ2-5; tentatively, D is TRBD2 (6 bases). Trimming took off 2 bases at V and 5 bases at J, with 13 bases between the two ends. The CDR3 sequence is 14 residues long. Germline assignment: CDR1 SGDLS and CDR2 YYNGEE. This CDR3 reads CASSVTAGWETQYF. CDR3 DNA: TGTGCCAGCAGCGTGACGGCGGGGTGGGAGACCCAGTACTTC. Full variable domain (outside the CDR3, taken from reference TRBV9 and TRBJ2-5): DSGVTQTPKHLITATGQRVTLRCSPRSGDLSVYWYQQSLDQGLQFLIQYYNGEERAKGNILERFSAQQFPDLHSELNLSSLELGDSALYFCASSVTAGWETQYFGPGTRLLVL.

The chain combines TRBV5-5 with TRBJ1-4; TRBD1 matches at 7 bases. The CDR3 has 15 residues. From germline, CDR1 is SGHKS and CDR2 YYEKEE (reference sequence). J gave up 4 bases and V 5 bases, and 8 bases lay outside the gene matches. CDR3 region: CASSKQGFGNEKLFF. The CDR3 bases are TGTGCCAGCAGTAAACAGGGGTTTGGTAATGAAAAACTGTTTTTT.

The sample holds a few counts of this clone. The chain joins TRBV19 to TRBJ2-2, with 7 bases identical to TRBD2. CDR1 is LNHDA, CDR2 SQIVND, per germline (reference sequence). V shed 11 bases and J 2 bases; nucleotides not matched to a gene: 11. This CDR3 is 15 amino acids long. CDR3 region: CAASRGGVNTGELFF. CDR3 in DNA: TGTGCCGCCAGTAGGGGAGGGGTCAACACCGGGGAGCTGTTTTTT.

The genes are TRBV9 and TRBJ1-4; D is ambiguous. V was pared by 3 bases and J by 0 bases, with 6 bases between. Germline assignment: CDR1 SGDLS and CDR2 YYNGEE. The CDR3 extends over 14 amino acids. The CDR3 sequence is CASSDTATNEKLFF. The CDR3 DNA sequence: TGTGCCAGCAGCGACACAGCAACTAATGAAAAACTGTTTTTT.

In this sample, this clone turned up a few times. The chain joins TRBV18 to TRBJ1-2; TRBD1 matches at 9 bases. The CDR3 covers 14 residues. V was clipped by 6 bases and J by 4 bases; unmatched bases: 6. Germline assignment: CDR1 KGHSH and CDR2 LQKENI. Written as DNA, the CDR3 is TGTGCCAGCTCCGAGGGACAGGGCATCTATGGCTACACCTTC. It encodes CASSEGQGIYGYTF. The whole variable domain, remainder taken from reference TRBV18 and TRBJ1-2, is NAGVMQNPRHLVRRRGQEARLRCSPMKGHSHVYWYRQLPEEGLKFMVYLQKENIIDESGMPKERFSAEFPKEGPSILRIQQVVRGDSAAYFCASSEGQGIYGYTFGSGTRLTVV.

This chain connects TRBV5-1 to TRBJ1-4, with TRBD1 matching 8 bases. The CDR3 contains 13 residues. The V gene end was trimmed by 7 bases and the J gene end by 6 bases; junction bases not matched to a gene: 5. The germline V gene has CDR1 SGHRS and CDR2 YFSETQ. CDR3 in DNA: TGCGCCAGCCGACAGGGGCTAGATGAAAAACTGTTTTTT. Translating gives CASRQGLDEKLFF.

The chain has TRBV18 and TRBJ2-7, with TRBD1 matching over 8 bases. After removal of 2 bases from V and 1 base from J, the junction contained 13 bases not matched to a gene. CDR3 size: 18 residues. Germline V gene lookup returns CDR1 KGHSH and CDR2 LQKENI. As DNA, the CDR3 is TGTGCCAGCTCACCATCCTCGGGCAGGGGGCGATTTTCCTACGAGCAGTACTTC. Protein sequence: CASSPSSGRGRFSYEQYF.

This clone appeared a single time. The V call is TRBV12-3 or TRBV12-4, the J call TRBJ1-6; D is unclear. CDR3 length: 11 residues. V dropped 0 bases and J dropped 17 bases, with 8 bases sitting between them. CDR3 amino acids: CASSLASVVHF. CDR3 bases: TGTGCCAGCAGTTTAGCGTCGGTGGTCCACTTT.

V gene TRBV5-1 combines with J gene TRBJ2-2; 10 nucleotides match TRBD1. The J segment lost 5 bases and the V segment lost 4 bases, leaving 5 bases of the junction unmatched. This CDR3 region has 15 residues. The germline gives CDR1 SGHRS, CDR2 YFSETQ. This chain's CDR3 is CASSAGTGVTGELFF. The CDR3 bases are TGCGCCAGCAGCGCCGGGACAGGGGTAACCGGGGAGCTGTTTTTT. The full variable domain, in which reference TRBV5-1 and TRBJ2-2 provide the parts outside the CDR3, is KAGVTQTPRYLIKTRGQQVTLSCSPISGHRSVSWYQQTPGQGLQFLFEYFSETQRNKGNFPGRFSGRQFSNSRSEMNVSTLELGDSALYLCASSAGTGVTGELFFGEGSRLTVL.

V gene TRBV10-2 combines with J gene TRBJ1-2; the D is unclear. Germline loops: CDR1 WSHSY, CDR2 SAAADI. This CDR3 contains 14 residues. V lost 3 bases, J lost 8 bases, and 16 bases lay in between. CDR3 nucleotides: TGCGCCAGCAGTGACACTTCTAAGATGCGGGGCTACACCTTC. This gives the protein CASSDTSKMRGYTF.

The rearrangement joins TRBV11-3 to TRBJ2-6, with 9 bases identical to TRBD1. V trimming: 3 bases; J trimming: 0 bases; junction bases outside the gene matches: 6. The V gene's germline CDR1 is SGHNT and CDR2 YENEEA. The CDR3 loop spans 18 amino acids. The CDR3: CASSLSGTGNSGANVLTF. CDR3 DNA sequence: TGTGCCAGCAGCTTGTCCGGGACAGGGAACTCTGGGGCCAACGTCCTGACTTTC.

This chain connects TRBV6-2 or TRBV6-3 to TRBJ2-1; 15 bases agree with TRBD2. Germline values: CDR1 MNHEY, CDR2 SVGEGT. Unmatched junction bases numbered 5, after V lost 5 bases and J lost 6 bases. This CDR3 comprises 16 residues. CDR3 amino acids: CASSGAGLAGGNEQFF. The DNA for the CDR3 is TGTGCCAGCAGTGGCGCGGGACTAGCGGGGGGCAATGAGCAGTTCTTC.

V and J are TRBV20-1 and TRBJ2-1, with D hard to call. The CDR3 extends over 12 amino acids. The germline gives CDR1 DFQATT, CDR2 SNEGSKA (reference sequence). Between the trimmed V and J ends, which lost 3 bases and 4 bases, there was a span of 7 bases. The CDR3 DNA sequence: TGCAGTGCTAGTAGAGAATACAATGAGCAGTTCTTC. The encoded protein is CSASREYNEQFF.

V and J are TRBV19 and TRBJ1-3, with D unclear. Trimming removed 0 bases from V and 0 bases from J, with 12 bases in between. This CDR3 contains 17 residues. The germline gives CDR1 LNHDA, CDR2 SQIVND (reference sequence). The CDR3 is CASSIDRDGSSGNTIYF. The CDR3, as DNA: TGTGCCAGTAGTATAGATCGGGATGGCAGCTCTGGAAACACCATATATTTT. Full variable domain (rest looked up from reference TRBV19 and TRBJ1-3): DGGITQSPKYLFRKEGQNVTLSCEQNLNHDAMYWYRQDPGQGLRLIYYSQIVNDFQKGDIAEGYSVSREKKESFPLTVTSAQKNPTAFYLCASSIDRDGSSGNTIYFGEGSWLTVV.

This chain joins TRBV4-3 and TRBJ2-2, with a possible D match to TRBD2 (7 bases). With 1 base removed from V and 3 bases from J, the gap between germline ends came to 15 bases. The CDR3 has 17 amino acids. Looked up from germline, CDR1 is LGHNA and CDR2 is YSLEER. CDR3 loop: CASSQGGGPRDTGELFF. The CDR3 DNA reads TGCGCCAGCAGCCAAGGCGGGGGCCCCCGAGACACCGGGGAGCTGTTTTTT.